Presented here are 21 T cell receptor beta chains from one specimen sequenced in a study of shared clonotypes between healthy human individuals. TCRdb's table, derived via immunoSEQ multiplex PCR, lists solely in-frame clones and lacks some. The repertoire holds roughly 680,000 clones, roughly 72% seen once, with more than 1.5% in the top ten. The source material was memory CD4+ T cells sorted from blood. The subset here: CD45RA-negative fraction. These receptors were obtained from a woman aged 30 to 39 in good health.

About this clone: An end of the junction does not agree with germline; a read error may underlie this. The V call is TRBV30, the J call TRBJ1-1; TRBD1 is a possible D gene (5 bases). The CDR3 is made up of 11 amino acids. CDR1 is GTSNPN and CDR2 is SVGIG in the germline V gene (reference sequence). The DNA of the CDR3 is TGTGCCTGGAGTGTACGCCCGGGACGGGGATTT. As protein: CAWSVRPGRGF.

The chain links TRBV4-2 to TRBJ2-1; unclear D gene. The CDR3 consists of 17 residues. Germline V lookup: CDR1 LGHNA, CDR2 YNFKEQ. Trimming pared 1 base from V and 4 bases from J, leaving 17 bases between. The DNA of the CDR3 is TGTGCCAGCAGCCAAGCCCTTTTGCTGGGAAAATACAATGAGCAGTTCTTC. Protein product: CASSQALLLGKYNEQFF.

This clone was counted between two and nine times. The chain carries TRBV4-1 and TRBJ2-7; D gene ambiguous. This CDR3 spans 18 amino acids. CDR1 MGHRA and CDR2 YSYEKL come from the germline V gene. Trimming took off 0 bases at V and 2 bases at J, with 20 bases between the two ends. As DNA, the CDR3 is TGCGCCAGCAGCCAAGAGACCCCTCTAGGAGTATTAACCTACGAGCAGTACTTC. It specifies CASSQETPLGVLTYEQYF.

This clone was seen more than once but under ten times. The rearrangement uses TRBV19 and TRBJ1-5; the D gene is possibly TRBD1 (6 bases). The CDR3 has 13 residues. CDR1 is LNHDA and CDR2 is SQIVND in the germline V gene (reference sequence). V lost 8 bases and J lost 7, with 15 bases in between. The CDR3 reads CASAKGGDQPQHF. The CDR3 DNA reads as TGTGCCAGTGCCAAAGGGGGGGACCAGCCCCAGCATTTT. Supplemented by reference TRBV19 and TRBJ1-5, the full variable domain reads DGGITQSPKYLFRKEGQNVTLSCEQNLNHDAMYWYRQDPGQGLRLIYYSQIVNDFQKGDIAEGYSVSREKKESFPLTVTSAQKNPTAFYLCASAKGGDQPQHFGDGTRLSIL.

This clone was detected a few times. The chain has TRBV28 and TRBJ1-5, with a tentative D call TRBD1 (5 bases). V was pared by 6 bases and J by 3 bases, with 15 bases between. Germline CDR1 MDHEN, CDR2 SYDVKM. This CDR3 spans 15 amino acids. This CDR3 is CASRGQGRDNQPQHF. In nucleotides, the CDR3 is TGTGCCAGCAGGGGTCAGGGCCGCGACAATCAGCCCCAGCATTTT.

Worth noting for this clone: A much larger clone is a single base away; this may be a read error. Other nucleotide sequences from this sample produce the same CDR3. The chain's CDR3 is CASSPQRDTEAFF. Here the CDR3 DNA reads TGTGCCAGCAGCCCTCAACGGGACACTGAAGCTTTCTTT. The chain uses TRBV7-3 and TRBJ1-1; D unclear. This CDR3 spans 13 amino acids. Germline V gene sequence: CDR1 SGHTA, CDR2 FQGTGA. With 5 bases removed from V and 3 bases from J, the gap between germline ends came to 10 bases.

This chain uses TRBV6-6 with TRBJ1-5; TRBD1 is a possible D gene (6 bases). Germline-derived CDR1 and CDR2 are MNHNY and SVGAGI (reference sequence). CDR3 size: 14 residues. The V end was cut by 5 bases, the J end by 7 bases, with 15 bases between. CDR3 nucleotide sequence: TGTGCCAGCAGTCAACAGGGTGGGGGACAGCCCCAGCATTTT. This translates into CASSQQGGGQPQHF.

V and J are TRBV30 and TRBJ2-4; D is unclear. Germline assignment: CDR1 GTSNPN and CDR2 SVGIG (reference sequence). Trimming cost V 0 bases and J 7 bases, with 7 bases left between them. The CDR3 is 12 residues long. The chain's CDR3 is CAWSVIENIQYF. The CDR3 nucleotides are TGTGCCTGGAGTGTAATAGAGAACATTCAGTACTTC.

This rearrangement joins TRBV6-5 to TRBJ2-3, with 7 positions matching TRBD2. The germline V gene has CDR1 MNHEY and CDR2 SVGAGI. The CDR3 covers 13 residues. V lost 2 bases and J lost 9; bases outside the gene matches: 5. The CDR3 loop is CASSYVGEGTQYF. The CDR3 DNA is TGTGCCAGCAGTTACGTGGGGGAGGGCACGCAGTATTTT.

The chain is built from TRBV5-5 and TRBJ2-2; no clear D gene. Germline V lookup: CDR1 SGHKS, CDR2 YYEKEE (reference sequence). The CDR3 is 14 amino acids. The V and J ends lost 1 base and 1 base respectively, with 5 bases between them. CDR3 in amino acids: CASSLRLNTGELFF. CDR3 coding DNA: TGTGCCAGCAGCTTGCGACTGAACACCGGGGAGCTGTTTTTT.

Note on this clone: Other DNA variants within this sample encode the same CDR3. The chain joins TRBV7-8 to TRBJ2-7; 7 bases align to TRBD2. The CDR3 is 15 residues long. Trimming took 1 base from V and 0 from J; bases not matched to a gene: 3. In germline, CDR1 is SGHVS, CDR2 FQNEAQ. This CDR3 reads CASSLEGGSSYEQYF. The CDR3 DNA follows: TGTGCCAGCAGCTTAGAAGGCGGGAGCTCCTACGAGCAGTACTTC.

The V and J genes are TRBV4-2 and TRBJ2-3; no clear D. The ends were cut back, 4 bases at V and 5 bases at J, with 16 bases in the middle. This CDR3 contains 15 residues. The germline V gene has CDR1 LGHNA and CDR2 YNFKEQ. The CDR3: CASSPGTQDGDTQYF. The DNA of the CDR3 is TGTGCCAGCAGCCCAGGAACCCAGGACGGAGATACGCAGTATTTT.

This rearrangement joins TRBV5-6 to TRBJ2-7, with 7 positions matching TRBD1. Per the germline V gene, CDR1 is SGHDT and CDR2 is YYEEEE. The CDR3 sequence is 15 residues long. The V segment lost 2 bases and the J segment 2 bases; nucleotides outside the gene matches: 7. As DNA, the CDR3 is TGTGCCAGCAGCTTACGGGACAGTGGTCCCTACGAGCAGTACTTC. As protein: CASSLRDSGPYEQYF.

The V gene is TRBV2, the J gene TRBJ2-7; a possible D gene is TRBD2 (5 bases). V was clipped by 6 bases and J by 0 bases, with 15 bases between them. This CDR3 spans 15 amino acids. Germline CDR1 is SNHLY and CDR2 is FYNNEI. CDR3 sequence (DNA): TGTGCCAGCAGGACCAGACCCGGAGGCTCCTACGAGCAGTACTTC. This translates into CASRTRPGGSYEQYF.

The rearrangement uses TRBV25-1 and TRBJ1-1; D unclear. Germline V gives CDR1 MGHDK, CDR2 SYGVNS. CDR3 length equals 14 residues. Trimming left V 6 bases short and J 1 base short, with 12 bases between. The CDR3 loop reads CASSPTPRNTEAFF. The CDR3 coding sequence is TGTGCCAGCAGCCCCACCCCAAGGAACACTGAAGCTTTCTTT. The complete variable domain, with remaining parts taken from reference TRBV25-1 and TRBJ1-1, reads EADIYQTPRYLVIGTGKKITLECSQTMGHDKMYWYQQDPGMELHLIHYSYGVNSTEKGDLSSESTVSRIRTEHFPLTLESARPSHTSQYLCASSPTPRNTEAFFGQGTRLTVV.

The V and J genes are TRBV5-1 and TRBJ2-4, with 7 bases matching TRBD1. V lost 2 bases to trimming and J lost 6 bases; unmatched junction nucleotides: 5. The CDR3 spans 14 residues. Germline CDR1 reads SGHRS; CDR2 reads YFSETQ. CDR3 sequence reads: CASSFGTALNIQYF. Written as DNA, the CDR3 is TGCGCCAGCAGCTTTGGGACAGCCTTAAACATTCAGTACTTC.

This clone was counted only a few times. The V and J genes are TRBV10-2 and TRBJ1-2, with D possibly being TRBD1 (5 bases). Germline CDR1 is WSHSY and CDR2 is SAAADI. The CDR3 has 15 residues. The V end was cut by 7 bases, the J end by 2 bases, with 17 bases between. The CDR3 DNA is TGCGCCAGCACTGGACAAGCCCATTCCAACTATGGCTACACCTTC. It is translated as CASTGQAHSNYGYTF.

V and J are TRBV19 and TRBJ1-1; D not resolved. Germline CDR1 is LNHDA and CDR2 is SQIVND (reference sequence). The CDR3 has 16 residues. With 4 bases removed from V and 3 bases from J, the gap between germline ends came to 18 bases. The CDR3 nucleotides are TGTGCCAGTAGTAGAGTGTGGGGAAGGTCGGACACTGAAGCTTTCTTT. This translates into CASSRVWGRSDTEAFF.

The rearrangement uses TRBV7-2 and TRBJ1-3, with D unclear. V lost 3 bases and J 8 bases, leaving 8 bases between the germline ends. In germline, CDR1 is SGHTA, CDR2 FQGNSA. CDR3 length: 12 residues. CDR3 nucleotides: TGTGCCAGCAGCTTGAGTGACCACACCATATATTTT. Translation gives CASSLSDHTIYF.

The chain is built from TRBV19 and TRBJ2-7, with 7 bases matching TRBD2. Unmatched junction bases numbered 8, after V lost 3 bases and J lost 3 bases. The length of the CDR3 is 15 residues. In germline, CDR1 is LNHDA, CDR2 SQIVND (reference sequence). The CDR3 DNA reads as TGTGCCAGTAGTATGGGAATAGCGGGCGACTACGAGCAGTACTTC. It codes for CASSMGIAGDYEQYF.

The chain carries TRBV7-8 and TRBJ2-5; 7 bases map to TRBD1. The CDR3 is 14 amino acids. Germline CDR1 reads SGHVS; CDR2 reads FQNEAQ. The V and J ends lost 0 bases and 2 bases, in that order; junction bases with no gene match: 0. The chain's CDR3 is CASSLAGQQETQYF. In nucleotides, the CDR3 is TGTGCCAGCAGCTTAGCGGGACAGCAAGAGACCCAGTACTTC. Filled out from reference TRBV7-8 and TRBJ2-5, the complete variable domain reads GAGVSQSPRYKVAKRGQDVALRCDPISGHVSLFWYQQALGQGPEFLTYFQNEAQLDKSGLPSDRFFAERPEGSVSTLKIQRTQQEDSAVYLCASSLAGQQETQYFGPGTRLLVL.